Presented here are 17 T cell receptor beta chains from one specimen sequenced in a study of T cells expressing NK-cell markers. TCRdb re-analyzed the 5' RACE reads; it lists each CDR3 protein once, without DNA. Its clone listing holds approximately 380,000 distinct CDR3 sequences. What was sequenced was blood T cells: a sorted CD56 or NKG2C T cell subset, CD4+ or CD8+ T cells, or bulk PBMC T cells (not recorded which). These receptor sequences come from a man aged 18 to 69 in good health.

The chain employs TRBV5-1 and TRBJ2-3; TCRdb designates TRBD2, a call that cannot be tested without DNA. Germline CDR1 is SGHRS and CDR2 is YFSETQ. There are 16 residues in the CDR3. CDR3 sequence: CASSLGLALITDTQYF.

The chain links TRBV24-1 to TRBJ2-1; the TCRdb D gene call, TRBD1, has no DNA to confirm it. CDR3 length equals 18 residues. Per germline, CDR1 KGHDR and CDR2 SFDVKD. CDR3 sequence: CATSDSAGGSRGYNEQFF.

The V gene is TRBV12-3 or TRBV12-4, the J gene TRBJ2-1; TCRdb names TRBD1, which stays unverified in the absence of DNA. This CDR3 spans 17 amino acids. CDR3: CASSLAVVTGSFNEQFF.

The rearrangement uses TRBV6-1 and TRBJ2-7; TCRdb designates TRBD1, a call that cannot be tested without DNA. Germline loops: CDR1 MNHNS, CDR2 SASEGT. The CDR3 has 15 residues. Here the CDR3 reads CASRLGPGTLYEQYF.

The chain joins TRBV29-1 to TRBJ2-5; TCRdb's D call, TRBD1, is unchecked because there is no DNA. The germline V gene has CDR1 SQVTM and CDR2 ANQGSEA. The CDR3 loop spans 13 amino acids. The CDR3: CSVFTTGPETQYF.

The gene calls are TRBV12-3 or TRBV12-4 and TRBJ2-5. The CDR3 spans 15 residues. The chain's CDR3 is CASSGVYSGTVTQYF.

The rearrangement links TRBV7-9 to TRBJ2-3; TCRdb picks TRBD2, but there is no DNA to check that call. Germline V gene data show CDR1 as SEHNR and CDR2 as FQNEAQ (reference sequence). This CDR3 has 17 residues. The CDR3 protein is CASSPEGVSGSTDTQYF.

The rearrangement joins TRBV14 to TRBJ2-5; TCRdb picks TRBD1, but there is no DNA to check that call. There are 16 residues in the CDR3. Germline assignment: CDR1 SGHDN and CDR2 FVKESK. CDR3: CASSQDQTGRRETQYF.

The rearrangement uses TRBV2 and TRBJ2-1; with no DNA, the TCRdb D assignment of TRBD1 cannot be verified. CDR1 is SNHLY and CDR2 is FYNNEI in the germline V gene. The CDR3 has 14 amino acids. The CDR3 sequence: CASTGQGGYNEQFF. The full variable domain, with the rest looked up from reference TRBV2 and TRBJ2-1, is EPEVTQTPSHQVTQMGQEVILRCVPISNHLYFYWYRQILGQKVEFLVSFYNNEISEKSEIFDDQFSVERPDGSNFTLKIRSTKLEDSAMYFCASTGQGGYNEQFFGPGTRLTVL.

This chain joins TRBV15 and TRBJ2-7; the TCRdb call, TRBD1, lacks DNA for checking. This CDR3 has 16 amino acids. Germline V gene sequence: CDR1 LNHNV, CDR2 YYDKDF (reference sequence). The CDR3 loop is CATSRSVTGDIYEQYF.

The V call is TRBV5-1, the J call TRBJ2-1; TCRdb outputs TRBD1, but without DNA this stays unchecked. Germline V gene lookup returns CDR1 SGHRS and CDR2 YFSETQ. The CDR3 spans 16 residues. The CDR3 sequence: CASSWGQGASYNEQFF.

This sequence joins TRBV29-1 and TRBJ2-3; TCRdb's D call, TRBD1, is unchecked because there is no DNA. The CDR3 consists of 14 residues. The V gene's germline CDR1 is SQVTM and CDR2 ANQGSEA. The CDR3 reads CSAHTGQGPDTQYF.

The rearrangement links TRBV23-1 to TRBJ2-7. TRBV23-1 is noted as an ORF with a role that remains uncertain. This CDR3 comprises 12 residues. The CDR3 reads CASSGRPYEQYF.

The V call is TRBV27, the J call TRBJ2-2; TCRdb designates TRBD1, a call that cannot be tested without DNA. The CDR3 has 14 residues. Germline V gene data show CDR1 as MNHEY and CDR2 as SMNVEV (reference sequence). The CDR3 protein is CASSYREYTGELFF.

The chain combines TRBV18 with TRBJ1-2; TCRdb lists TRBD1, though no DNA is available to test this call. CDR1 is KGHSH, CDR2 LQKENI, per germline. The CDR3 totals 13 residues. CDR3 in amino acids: CASSPSAGDGYTF.

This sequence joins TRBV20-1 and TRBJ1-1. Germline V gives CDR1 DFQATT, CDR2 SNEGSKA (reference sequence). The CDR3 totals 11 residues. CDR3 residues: CSARDRGEAFF.

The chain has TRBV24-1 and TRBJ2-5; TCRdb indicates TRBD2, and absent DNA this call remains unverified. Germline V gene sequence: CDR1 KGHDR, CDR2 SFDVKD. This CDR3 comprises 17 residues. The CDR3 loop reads CATSEGSLAGGVETQYF.